In this sample, the clone carrying this T cell receptor beta chain turned up many times. Unique molecular identifiers were attached to individual cDNA molecules within the library. In the study's own analysis: Sampled TCR counts reached a median of 95,638 per sample, with values ranging from roughly 20,000 to 750,000. TCRdb re-called the RACE reads with MiXCR, one entry per CDR3 protein. TCRdb, not the authors, supplied the V and J calls. The top ten clones hold 2.9% of a sample with over 85,000 distinct CDR3 sequences, about 8.7% of them seen once. V was pared by 8 bases and J by 7 bases, with 12 bases between. The CDR3 extends over 12 amino acids. Germline CDR1 and CDR2: MNHEY and SVGAGI. The data stem from a study of human T cells and chemical hapten exposure. Looking at the study overall: Small volume differences among pooled libraries mainly caused per-sample TCR yield variation.

The sample's time point: healthy volunteer bleed at 2 weeks. Unfractionated whole blood yielded the extracted total RNA. The chain uses TRBV6-5 and TRBJ2-1, with D perhaps matching TRBD2 (6 bases). The sample comprised whole blood. The source is a female donor in good health. Some clones in this sample may be carry-over from other donors' samples. The CDR3 sequence: CASGGKANEQFF. The DNA for the CDR3 is TGTGCCAGCGGGGGGAAAGCAAATGAGCAGTTCTTC.